These T cell receptor beta chains were read from a single sample in a study of cytomegalovirus exposure and HLA in healthy donors. TCRdb keeps only in-frame clones here, not all; method: immunoSEQ multiplex PCR. The repertoire holds 200,000 to 250,000 clones, 85% to 90% seen once, with 1% in the top ten. Sequenced: PBMCs. The receptor source for this set is a woman younger than 35 in good health and CMV-seronegative. Each CDR3 is given with its conserved first and last residue. Each record gives: D gene, V gene, clone size, J gene, CDR3 protein, CDR3 DNA. The D gene is left open where the match is weak. Clone size is stated in some rows and not others, as once, few, many or a class when expanded.

D gene: TRBD1; V gene: TRBV7-2; clone size: .; J gene: TRBJ2-7; CDR3 protein: CASSYLGGGQGFREQYF; CDR3 DNA: TGTGCCAGCAGCTACCTTGGTGGGGGACAGGGCTTCCGCGAGCAGTACTTC
D gene: .; V gene: TRBV14; clone size: .; J gene: TRBJ2-4; CDR3 protein: CASSVTGAKNIQYF; CDR3 DNA: TGTGCCAGCAGCGTGACGGGTGCCAAAAACATTCAGTACTTC
D gene: .; V gene: TRBV4-1; clone size: .; J gene: TRBJ1-2; CDR3 protein: CASSQQGSGYGYTF; CDR3 DNA: TGCGCCAGCAGCCAACAGGGATCCGGATATGGCTACACCTTC
D gene: .; V gene: TRBV4-1; clone size: .; J gene: TRBJ1-5; CDR3 protein: CASSQDSGSNQPQHF; CDR3 DNA: TGCGCCAGCAGCCAAGATTCGGGTAGCAATCAGCCCCAGCATTTT
D gene: TRBD1; V gene: TRBV10-3; clone size: .; J gene: TRBJ2-5; CDR3 protein: CAISGTGGETQYF; CDR3 DNA: TGTGCCATCAGTGGGACAGGGGGGGAGACCCAGTACTTC
D gene: TRBD1; V gene: TRBV11-2; clone size: .; J gene: TRBJ1-2; CDR3 protein: CASSYGQGGYTF; CDR3 DNA: TGTGCCAGCAGCTATGGACAGGGTGGCTACACCTTC
D gene: .; V gene: TRBV6-5; clone size: .; J gene: TRBJ1-1; CDR3 protein: CASSYGGAEAFF; CDR3 DNA: TGTGCCAGCAGTTACGGGGGGGCTGAAGCTTTCTTT
D gene: TRBD1; V gene: TRBV4-3; clone size: .; J gene: TRBJ2-7; CDR3 protein: CASSRLQGAYEQYF; CDR3 DNA: TGCGCCAGCAGCCGATTACAGGGGGCGTACGAGCAGTACTTC
D gene: TRBD2; V gene: TRBV7-2; clone size: .; J gene: TRBJ2-3; CDR3 protein: CASSLQRGNTDTQYF; CDR3 DNA: TGTGCCAGCAGCTTACAGCGGGGGAACACAGATACGCAGTATTTT
D gene: .; V gene: TRBV9; clone size: .; J gene: TRBJ1-5; CDR3 protein: CASSVDSDQPQHF; CDR3 DNA: TGTGCCAGCAGCGTCGACAGCGATCAGCCCCAGCATTTT
D gene: .; V gene: TRBV6-5; clone size: .; J gene: TRBJ1-2; CDR3 protein: CASRDSYLYGYTF; CDR3 DNA: TGTGCCAGCAGGGACAGTTACCTCTATGGCTACACCTTC
D gene: .; V gene: TRBV6-1; clone size: .; J gene: TRBJ2-1; CDR3 protein: CASSSVGAYNEQFF; CDR3 DNA: TGTGCCAGCAGCAGCGTAGGGGCCTACAATGAGCAGTTCTTC
D gene: .; V gene: TRBV4-3; clone size: .; J gene: TRBJ1-5; CDR3 protein: CASSQDLGRQPQHF; CDR3 DNA: TGCGCCAGCAGCCAAGATCTAGGAAGGCAGCCCCAGCATTTT
D gene: TRBD1; V gene: TRBV29-1; clone size: .; J gene: TRBJ1-2; CDR3 protein: CSVGQGGDYGYTF; CDR3 DNA: TGCAGCGTCGGACAGGGGGGTGACTATGGCTACACCTTC
D gene: .; V gene: TRBV7-8; clone size: .; J gene: TRBJ1-1; CDR3 protein: CASTGLGLNTEAFF; CDR3 DNA: TGTGCCAGCACGGGATTAGGGTTGAACACTGAAGCTTTCTTT
D gene: TRBD1; V gene: TRBV5-1; clone size: .; J gene: TRBJ1-1; CDR3 protein: CASSPDRGNTEAFF; CDR3 DNA: TGCGCCAGCAGTCCGGACAGGGGGAACACTGAAGCTTTCTTT
D gene: .; V gene: TRBV5-1; clone size: .; J gene: TRBJ2-7; CDR3 protein: CASSRGTESYEQYF; CDR3 DNA: TGCGCCAGCAGCCGCGGGACAGAATCGTACGAGCAGTACTTC
D gene: TRBD2; V gene: TRBV7-9; clone size: .; J gene: TRBJ2-5; CDR3 protein: CASSRQTSGGPETQYF; CDR3 DNA: TGTGCCAGCAGCCGACAGACTAGCGGGGGGCCAGAGACCCAGTACTTC
D gene: .; V gene: TRBV2; clone size: .; J gene: TRBJ2-1; CDR3 protein: CASGRVDEQFF; CDR3 DNA: TGTGCCAGCGGCCGGGTGGATGAGCAGTTCTTC
D gene: TRBD1; V gene: TRBV4-2; clone size: few; J gene: TRBJ1-4; CDR3 protein: CASSQPGTGLAKLFF; CDR3 DNA: TGTGCCAGCAGCCAACCCGGGACAGGGTTAGCAAAACTGTTTTTT
D gene: .; V gene: TRBV6-6; clone size: .; J gene: TRBJ2-2; CDR3 protein: CASRRGNTGELFF; CDR3 DNA: TGTGCCAGCAGGCGCGGGAACACCGGGGAGCTGTTTTTT
D gene: TRBD2; V gene: TRBV7-2; clone size: .; J gene: TRBJ2-4; CDR3 protein: CASSLDLSGGNIQYF; CDR3 DNA: TGTGCCAGCAGCTTAGATCTTAGCGGGGGAAACATTCAGTACTTC
D gene: TRBD2; V gene: TRBV6-4; clone size: .; J gene: TRBJ2-3; CDR3 protein: CASRRGGGVTDTQYF; CDR3 DNA: TGTGCCAGTCGCCGTGGCGGGGGGGTCACAGATACGCAGTATTTT
D gene: .; V gene: TRBV7-9; clone size: few; J gene: TRBJ1-2; CDR3 protein: CASSRREGGSGVYTF; CDR3 DNA: TGTGCCAGCAGCCGCCGGGAGGGGGGCAGTGGAGTCTACACCTTC
D gene: TRBD2; V gene: TRBV5-4; clone size: few; J gene: TRBJ2-4; CDR3 protein: CASSLPLAGGPMAAKNIQYF; CDR3 DNA: TGTGCCAGCAGCTTGCCCCTAGCGGGGGGGCCAATGGCGGCCAAAAACATTCAGTACTTC
D gene: TRBD2; V gene: TRBV4-3; clone size: .; J gene: TRBJ2-1; CDR3 protein: CASSQILAGGPGNEQFF; CDR3 DNA: TGCGCCAGCAGCCAAATCCTAGCGGGAGGGCCCGGCAATGAGCAGTTCTTC
D gene: .; V gene: TRBV15; clone size: .; J gene: TRBJ2-7; CDR3 protein: CATSDRQANYEQYF; CDR3 DNA: TGTGCCACCAGCGACAGGCAGGCGAACTACGAGCAGTACTTC
D gene: TRBD2; V gene: TRBV28; clone size: .; J gene: TRBJ2-1; CDR3 protein: CASSRGTSGNNEQFF; CDR3 DNA: TGTGCCAGCAGTCGGGGGACTAGCGGAAACAATGAGCAGTTCTTC
D gene: .; V gene: TRBV4-2; clone size: .; J gene: TRBJ2-3; CDR3 protein: CASSPGFQDTVDTQYF; CDR3 DNA: TGTGCCAGCAGCCCTGGCTTCCAGGACACCGTGGATACGCAGTATTTT
D gene: .; V gene: TRBV5-1; clone size: .; J gene: TRBJ1-6; CDR3 protein: CASSLQGLSSYNSPLHF; CDR3 DNA: TGCGCCAGCAGCCTCCAGGGGTTGAGCTCCTATAATTCACCCCTCCACTTT
D gene: TRBD1; V gene: TRBV15; clone size: .; J gene: TRBJ1-1; CDR3 protein: CATSRDREDTEAFF; CDR3 DNA: TGTGCCACCAGCCGAGACAGGGAGGACACTGAAGCTTTCTTT
D gene: TRBD1; V gene: TRBV4-3; clone size: once; J gene: TRBJ2-1; CDR3 protein: CASSRNQDRINEQFF; CDR3 DNA: TGCGCCAGCAGTCGGAACCAGGACAGGATCAATGAGCAGTTCTTC
D gene: .; V gene: TRBV19; clone size: .; J gene: TRBJ1-1; CDR3 protein: CASSLSQDPILNTEAFF; CDR3 DNA: TGTGCCAGTAGTTTATCACAGGACCCCATCCTCAACACTGAAGCTTTCTTT